A single sample is the source of the 5 T cell receptor beta chains below, sequenced in a study of cytomegalovirus exposure and HLA in healthy donors. Generated by immunoSEQ multiplex PCR, the TCRdb table keeps only in-frame clones and is missing some. The data contain 160,000 or so clones, 70% to 90% of them singletons. The sample consisted of PBMCs. All receptors derive from a man younger than 35 in good health and CMV-seronegative.

The chain links TRBV6-6 to TRBJ1-6, with TRBD1 matching over 10 bases. The V gene end was trimmed by 6 bases and the J gene end by 6 bases; junction bases not matched to a gene: 5. This CDR3 is 15 amino acids long. Per the germline V gene, CDR1 is MNHNY and CDR2 is SVGAGI (reference sequence). The CDR3 reads CASRNRDRGNSPLHF. Here the CDR3 DNA reads TGTGCCAGCAGAAACCGGGACAGGGGTAATTCACCCCTCCACTTT.

The rearrangement joins TRBV6-5 to TRBJ1-2; 9 bases align to TRBD1. In germline, CDR1 is MNHEY, CDR2 SVGAGI. The length of the CDR3 is 14 residues. The V gene end was trimmed by 2 bases and the J gene end by 12 bases; junction bases not matched to a gene: 10. As DNA, the CDR3 is TGTGCCAGCAGTTACGGGACAGGGAATTCGCTGAACACCTTC. It translates to CASSYGTGNSLNTF.

This clone has at least ten counts. The V call is TRBV13, the J call TRBJ2-2, with 10 nucleotides matching TRBD1. The CDR3 runs 16 residues. V dropped 3 bases and J dropped 3; count of bases not matched to a gene: 4. Germline V gene data show CDR1 as PRHDT and CDR2 as FYEKMQ (reference sequence). The CDR3 region is CASSFMDRGDTGELFF. As DNA, the CDR3 is TGTGCCAGCAGCTTCATGGACAGGGGGGACACCGGGGAGCTGTTTTTT.

This chain links TRBV11-2 with TRBJ2-1; the match to TRBD2 covers 11 bases. V dropped 4 bases and J dropped 7; count of bases not matched to a gene: 6. The CDR3 totals 15 residues. CDR1 SGHAT and CDR2 FQNNGV come from the germline V gene. The CDR3: CASSSLAGGVNEQFF. The CDR3 coding sequence is TGTGCCAGCAGCTCATTAGCGGGAGGGGTGAATGAGCAGTTCTTC.

This clone has a single count. The CDR3 loop reads CASSPEGLAGGLSYNEQFF. CDR3 nucleotide sequence: TGTGCCAGCAGCCCAGAAGGACTAGCGGGAGGTCTATCCTACAATGAGCAGTTCTTC. The chain couples TRBV4-2 to TRBJ2-1; 14 positions match TRBD2. Germline-derived CDR1 and CDR2 are LGHNA and YNFKEQ. The CDR3 runs to 19 residues. Unmatched junction bases numbered 9, after V lost 4 bases and J lost 1 base.